This T cell receptor beta chain was identified in a study of blood T cell repertoires in COVID-19. Study-level information: Spain, Italy and the United States supplied samples that represented acute and convalescent COVID-19. T cells, B-cell-depleted T cells, or PBMCs provided the cDNA or gDNA that served as material.

V was pared by 0 bases and J by 11 bases, with 6 bases between. This CDR3 spans 11 amino acids. Germline values: CDR1 SEHNR, CDR2 FQNEAQ (reference sequence). Methods used by the authors: Reference gene primer amplification gave estimated nucleated cell counts. Measured with immunoSEQ multiplex PCR; TCRdb has only the in-frame clones, and not every one. The V and J calls and clone size were taken over from that table, and D and trimming were inferred from the DNA. The profile shows some 210,000 clones, around 82% of them singletons. The chain has TRBV7-9 and TRBJ2-3, with a possible D match to TRBD2 (6 bases). This TCR was recovered from a man aged 50-59 years with active or convalescent COVID-19. Input material: peripheral blood. This chain's CDR3 is CASSLAGGQYF. In DNA, the CDR3 is TGTGCCAGCAGCTTAGCGGGGGGGCAGTATTTT.